This T cell receptor beta chain was retrieved from a study of blood T cell repertoires in COVID-19. Overall study: Samples representing acute and convalescent COVID-19 were sourced from the United States, Italy and Spain. PBMCs, B-cell-depleted T cells, or T cells were the source of the cDNA or gDNA that made up the material.

In the original processing: Amplification of reference gene primers provided the estimated nucleated cell counts. Sequencing used immunoSEQ multiplex PCR; TCRdb keeps in-frame clones, though not all of them. The V and J calls and clone size come from that table; D and trimming were worked out from the DNA. The sample lists more than 150,000 clones, around 81% occurring once. This CDR3 has 17 amino acids. V shed 3 bases and J shed 0 bases, with 12 bases lying between them. The V gene's germline CDR1 is ENHRY and CDR2 SYGVKD. This clonotype originated in a man aged 70-80 years who had recovered from COVID-19. Sequenced material: peripheral blood. This sequence joins TRBV10-3 and TRBJ1-6; perhaps TRBD1 as D (6 bases). The CDR3 loop reads CAISDGGGSSYNSPLHF. The DNA for the CDR3 is TGTGCCATCAGTGACGGGGGCGGGAGCTCCTATAATTCACCCCTCCACTTT.